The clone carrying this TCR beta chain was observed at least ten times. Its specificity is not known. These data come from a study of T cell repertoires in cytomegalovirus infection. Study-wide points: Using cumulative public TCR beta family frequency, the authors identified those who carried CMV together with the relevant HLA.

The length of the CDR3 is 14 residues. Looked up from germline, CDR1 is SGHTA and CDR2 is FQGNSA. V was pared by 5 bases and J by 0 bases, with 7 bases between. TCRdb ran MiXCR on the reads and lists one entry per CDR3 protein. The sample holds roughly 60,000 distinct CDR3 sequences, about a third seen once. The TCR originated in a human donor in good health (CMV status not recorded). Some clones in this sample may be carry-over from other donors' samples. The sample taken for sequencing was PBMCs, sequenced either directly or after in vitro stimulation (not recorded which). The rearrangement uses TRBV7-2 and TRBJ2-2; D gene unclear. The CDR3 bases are TGTGCCAGCAGCCTACAGCCGAACACCGGGGAGCTGTTTTTT. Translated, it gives CASSLQPNTGELFF.